Presented here are 20 T cell receptor beta chains from one specimen sequenced in a study of technical replicates of blood from four donors. The protocol was immunoSEQ multiplex PCR, while the TCRdb copy is restricted to in-frame clones and leaves out a portion. Of tens of thousands of clones in the sample, around 91% were seen once. Sample: T cells isolated from PBMCs. The receptors originated from a human donor in good health. Some clones in this sample may be carry-over from other donors' samples.

The chain uses TRBV19 and TRBJ2-1, with 8 bases lining up with TRBD2. Per germline, CDR1 LNHDA and CDR2 SQIVND (reference sequence). The V and J ends lost 6 bases and 5 bases, in that order; junction bases with no gene match: 12. The CDR3 length is 16 residues. CDR3 sequence reads: CASSPPPGLDDNEQFF. The CDR3 nucleotides are TGTGCCAGTAGCCCTCCCCCGGGACTAGATGACAATGAGCAGTTCTTC.

The chain combines TRBV5-4 with TRBJ2-7; D uncertain. The CDR3 spans 12 residues. The germline V gene encodes CDR1 SGHNT and CDR2 YYREEE (reference sequence). V was shortened by 0 bases and J by 6 bases, with 7 bases between the two germline ends. CDR3 DNA sequence: TGTGCCAGCAGCTTGGGACACCTCGAGCAGTACTTC. This translates into CASSLGHLEQYF.

V and J are TRBV7-8 and TRBJ2-4; D remains ambiguous. The length of the CDR3 is 12 residues. CDR1 is SGHVS, CDR2 FQNEAQ, per germline. Trimming pared 4 bases from V and 7 bases from J, leaving 8 bases between. CDR3 coding DNA: TGTGCCAGCAGCTCCACGAGGAACATTCAGTACTTC. Protein: CASSSTRNIQYF.

This rearrangement joins TRBV18 to TRBJ1-2; a weak D match, TRBD1 (5 bases). Germline assignment: CDR1 KGHSH and CDR2 LQKENI. Trimming removed 2 bases at V and 0 bases at J, with 7 bases between. The CDR3 runs to 14 residues. CDR3 protein: CASSPLGANYGYTF. For the CDR3, the DNA is TGTGCCAGCTCACCATTAGGGGCTAACTATGGCTACACCTTC.

The genes are TRBV28 and TRBJ2-3; perhaps TRBD2 as D (6 bases). CDR1 is MDHEN, CDR2 SYDVKM, per germline. The CDR3 runs to 17 residues. With 5 bases removed from V and 2 bases from J, the gap between germline ends came to 20 bases. CDR3 in DNA: TGTGCCAGCAGTCTTACTCGGGGACTCCTCAACACAGATACGCAGTATTTT. This translates into CASSLTRGLLNTDTQYF.

The rearrangement uses TRBV2 and TRBJ1-5; possibly TRBD1 for D (5 bases). V was cut by 2 bases and J by 6 bases, with 14 bases left in between. Germline V lookup: CDR1 SNHLY, CDR2 FYNNEI. The CDR3 has 15 residues. DNA of the CDR3: TGTGCCAGCAGTGAATCCAGGGCGGGGGGTCAGCCCCAGCATTTT. This gives the protein CASSESRAGGQPQHF.

This clone was recorded a few times. The chain has TRBV11-3 and TRBJ1-2; D not resolved. Germline V gives CDR1 SGHNT, CDR2 YENEEA. V shed 0 bases and J shed 3 bases, with 11 bases lying between them. There are 15 residues in the CDR3. The CDR3 reads CASSLDIRGDYGYTF. CDR3 DNA sequence: TGTGCCAGCAGCTTAGATATACGTGGAGACTATGGCTACACCTTC.

This clone was detected a few times. This rearrangement joins TRBV5-4 to TRBJ2-1, with D possibly TRBD2 on 6 matching bases. The CDR3 contains 16 residues. V was trimmed by 4 bases and J by 0 bases, leaving 14 bases between them. Germline V gene data show CDR1 as SGHNT and CDR2 as YYREEE (reference sequence). CDR3 sequence reads: CASSIGAGSSYNEQFF. For the CDR3, the DNA is TGTGCCAGCAGCATAGGGGCGGGGAGCTCCTACAATGAGCAGTTCTTC.

This clone was seen just once. The chain recombines TRBV4-2 with TRBJ1-2; 11 bases match TRBD1. Germline lookup yields CDR1 LGHNA and CDR2 YNFKEQ. This CDR3 spans 14 amino acids. V was clipped by 3 bases and J by 8 bases; unmatched bases: 5. The CDR3 DNA follows: TGTGCCAGCAGCCACGGACAGGGGGCGGAAGGCTACACCTTC. Its protein product is CASSHGQGAEGYTF.

The rearrangement uses TRBV28 and TRBJ2-2, with 9 bases identical to TRBD2. The ends lost 3 bases at V and 5 bases at J; junction bases unmatched: 7. CDR1 is MDHEN, CDR2 SYDVKM, per germline. The length of the CDR3 is 16 residues. The CDR3 DNA is TGTGCCAGCAGTTTGGGCGGGAGGGCCGGGACCGGGGAGCTGTTTTTT. Translated, it gives CASSLGGRAGTGELFF.

The chain employs TRBV23-1 and TRBJ2-2, with D unclear. TRBV23-1 is classed as an ORF, of uncertain function. CDR3 length: 16 amino acids. V was pared by 2 bases and J by 1 base, with 11 bases between. The CDR3: CASSQRHFKNTGELFF. The DNA for the CDR3 is TGCGCCAGCAGTCAACGACATTTTAAGAACACCGGGGAGCTGTTTTTT.

This clone was seen just once. The V call is TRBV10-3, the J call TRBJ1-2; no definite D call. Trimming pared 4 bases from V and 4 bases from J, leaving 10 bases between. The CDR3 runs to 13 residues. Per the germline V gene, CDR1 is ENHRY and CDR2 is SYGVKD. The CDR3: CAISGKGGYGYTF. The DNA for the CDR3 is TGTGCCATCAGTGGAAAGGGAGGCTATGGCTACACCTTC.

This chain uses TRBV18 with TRBJ1-6; 9 nucleotides align to TRBD1. CDR1 and CDR2 (germline): KGHSH, LQKENI. The CDR3 has 16 amino acids. Germline trimming cut 3 bases from V and 7 bases from J; bases unmatched to any gene: 7. As DNA, the CDR3 is TGTGCCAGCTCACCTGGGGCGGACAGGGGAAATTCACCCCTCCACTTT. Its translation is CASSPGADRGNSPLHF.

The chain links TRBV13 to TRBJ2-2; 9 nucleotides match TRBD1. The CDR3 has 15 residues. Germline CDR1 is PRHDT and CDR2 is FYEKMQ (reference sequence). Losses at the gene ends were 5 bases for V and 1 base for J; bases not matched to a gene: 2. The CDR3 sequence: CASSQGQGNTGELFF. The DNA of the CDR3 is TGTGCCAGCAGCCAGGGACAGGGGAACACCGGGGAGCTGTTTTTT.

The chain employs TRBV5-1 and TRBJ2-3; D unclear. V was clipped by 0 bases and J by 2 bases, with 13 bases between them. CDR1 is SGHRS and CDR2 is YFSETQ in the germline V gene. The CDR3 spans 16 residues. The CDR3 DNA is TGCGCCAGCAGCTTGGTTGGGCGTGCCCCCACAGATACGCAGTATTTT. This translates into CASSLVGRAPTDTQYF.

V gene TRBV7-3 combines with J gene TRBJ2-7; 7 positions agree with TRBD2. Trimming cost V 2 bases and J 3 bases; bases outside gene matches: 4. The CDR3 consists of 14 residues. Germline CDR1 is SGHTA and CDR2 is FQGTGA. CDR3 nucleotide sequence: TGTGCCAGCAGCTTAGCTAGCGGCTTCTACGAGCAGTACTTC. It is translated as CASSLASGFYEQYF.

This clone showed up just once. The chain joins TRBV19 to TRBJ2-7; 8 bases map to TRBD2. The CDR3 consists of 13 residues. V was pared by 3 bases and J by 6 bases, with 4 bases of the junction left unmatched. Germline V gene data show CDR1 as LNHDA and CDR2 as SQIVND (reference sequence). Written as DNA, the CDR3 is TGTGCCAGTAGTATGACGGGGGGGCCCGAGCAGTACTTC. It codes for CASSMTGGPEQYF.

This chain connects TRBV18 to TRBJ2-7; no firm D call. Per the germline V gene, CDR1 is KGHSH and CDR2 is LQKENI. V lost 3 bases and J lost 0, with 6 bases in between. The CDR3 has 13 amino acids. CDR3 nucleotides: TGTGCCAGCTCACCCCCAATCTCCTACGAGCAGTACTTC. It codes for CASSPPISYEQYF. The variable domain in full, completed from reference TRBV18 and TRBJ2-7, reads NAGVMQNPRHLVRRRGQEARLRCSPMKGHSHVYWYRQLPEEGLKFMVYLQKENIIDESGMPKERFSAEFPKEGPSILRIQQVVRGDSAAYFCASSPPISYEQYFGPGTRLTVT.

The V call is TRBV29-1, the J call TRBJ2-1; D is perhaps TRBD2 (5 bases). In germline, CDR1 is SQVTM, CDR2 ANQGSEA. V was cut by 6 bases and J by 3 bases, with 9 bases left in between. The CDR3 is made up of 12 amino acids. The CDR3 DNA is TGCAGCGTCGGGGAGTACTACAATGAGCAGTTCTTC. This gives the protein CSVGEYYNEQFF.

This chain connects TRBV13 to TRBJ2-1; 7 bases are shared with TRBD2. Germline assignment: CDR1 PRHDT and CDR2 FYEKMQ (reference sequence). The CDR3 totals 11 residues. V trimming: 4 bases; J trimming: 10 bases; junction bases outside the gene matches: 1. CDR3 nucleotide sequence: TGTGCCAGCAGCTACGGGGGGGAGCAGTTCTTC. Translated, it gives CASSYGGEQFF.